This section outlines one TCR beta chain sequence together with its context. Its antigen is currently unknown. Those who donated were healthy HIV-negative adults, with no recent acute infections or vaccinations reported. This entry comes from a study of shared clonotypes between healthy human individuals. The study's findings and limits: Clonotype sharing among donors likely depends on sequencing depth.

Germline lookup yields CDR1 SEHNR and CDR2 FQNEAQ (reference sequence). This CDR3 spans 18 amino acids. V lost 5 bases and J lost 0; bases outside the gene matches: 10. The material for each subset, its genomic DNA, was split evenly across several immunoSEQ plates. Measured with immunoSEQ multiplex PCR; TCRdb has only the in-frame clones, and not every one. Of about half a million clones in the sample, 79% were seen once. The chain links TRBV7-9 to TRBJ2-3; the match to TRBD2 covers 11 bases. The TCR sequence derives from a woman in her thirties or forties in good health. Some clones in this sample may be carry-over from other donors' samples. The sample consisted of PBMCs. The CDR3 DNA follows: TGTGCCAGCAGCGCGACTAGCGGGGATCTTTCTAGCACAGATACGCAGTATTTT. Its protein is CASSATSGDLSSTDTQYF.